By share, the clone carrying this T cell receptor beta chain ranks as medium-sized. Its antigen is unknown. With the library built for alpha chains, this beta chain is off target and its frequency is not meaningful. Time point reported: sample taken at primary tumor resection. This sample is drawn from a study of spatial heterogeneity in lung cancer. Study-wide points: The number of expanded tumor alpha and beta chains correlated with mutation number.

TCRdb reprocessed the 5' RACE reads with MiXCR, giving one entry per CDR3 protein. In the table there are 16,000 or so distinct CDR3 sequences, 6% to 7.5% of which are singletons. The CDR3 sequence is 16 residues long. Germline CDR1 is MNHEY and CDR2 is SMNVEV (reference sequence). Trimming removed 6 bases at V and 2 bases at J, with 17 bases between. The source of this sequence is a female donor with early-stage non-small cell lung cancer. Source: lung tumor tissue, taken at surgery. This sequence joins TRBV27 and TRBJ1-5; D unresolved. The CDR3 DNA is TGTGCCAGCAGCCCGGTTTTTGCATCGGGCAATCAGCCCCAGCATTTT. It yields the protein CASSPVFASGNQPQHF.